This T cell receptor (beta chain) was obtained from a study of human T cells and chemical hapten exposure. As for the study in general: How much TCR each sample yielded varied, mostly because pooled library volumes differed slightly. Study-wide results and limits: Once DPC sensitization occurred, TCRs above 1 in 1000 frequency showed no change.

Time point given: healthy volunteer bleed at 6 weeks. Extraction of total RNA was performed on unfractionated whole blood. The library tagged individual cDNA molecules with unique molecular identifiers. TCRdb reanalysed the RACE reads using MiXCR and keeps one entry per CDR3 protein. The sample has 65,000 or so distinct CDR3 sequences; 5.5% to 7.5% are singletons. This clonotype is termed medium-sized. Its antigen is not identified. The clonotype comes from a female donor in good health. Some clones in this sample may be carry-over from other donors' samples. The sample comprised whole blood.

The CDR3 nucleotides read TGTGCCAGCAGTTACTCGACCAGCTCTGGAAACACCATATATTTT. It translates to CASSYSTSSGNTIYF. The J gene is TRBJ1-3, the V gene TRBV6-5; D remains unclear. Deletions cut 0 bases from V and 0 bases from J, with 6 bases between. The CDR3 consists of 15 residues. The germline gives CDR1 MNHEY, CDR2 SVGAGI.